A selection of T cell receptor beta chains follows, all from one sample in a study of blood T cell repertoires in COVID-19. The repertoire was sequenced with immunoSEQ multiplex PCR; TCRdb's copy has only in-frame clones and lacks some. Of some 270,000 clones in the sample, approximately 81% were seen once. Sequencing was carried out using PBMCs or T cells enriched from blood (not recorded which). These TCRs come from a woman aged 50 to 60 who had been exposed to COVID-19. Each CDR3 is given with its conserved first and last residue. The D gene is left open where the match is weak. A row's size may be missing; if present it is once, few, many or a size class.

D	J	size	V	DNA	CDR3
-	TRBJ2-1	-	TRBV7-2	TGTGCCAGCAGCTTGGGCTCACTGCTAAATGAGCAGTTCTTC	CASSLGSLLNEQFF
-	TRBJ1-3	-	TRBV7-2	TGTGCCAGCAGCTTCAGAGCAGGGGCCTCCTCTGGAAACACCATATATTTT	CASSFRAGASSGNTIYF
TRBD1	TRBJ2-7	few	TRBV5-1	TGCGCCAGCAGCCGGACAGGGGCGACCTACGAGCAGTACTTC	CASSRTGATYEQYF
-	TRBJ2-1	-	TRBV7-2	TGTGCCAGCAGCTTAGCACAGGGGACTAGCTACAATGAGCAGTTCTTC	CASSLAQGTSYNEQFF
-	TRBJ1-2	-	TRBV3-1/TRBV3-2	TGTGCCAGCAGCCAAGATACAGGTTATGGCTACACCTTC	CASSQDTGYGYTF
TRBD2	TRBJ2-1	-	TRBV4-2	TGTGCCAGCAGCCAAGCGGGGGGGCGTAGTAATGAGCAGTTCTTC	CASSQAGGRSNEQFF
-	TRBJ1-1	-	TRBV7-9	TGTGCCAGCAGCTTGGAGGGACCCAACACTGAAGCTTTCTTT	CASSLEGPNTEAFF
-	TRBJ2-3	few	TRBV7-2	TGTGCCAGCAGCCTCGTATCCACAGATACGCAGTATTTT	CASSLVSTDTQYF
TRBD1	TRBJ2-7	-	TRBV5-1	TGCGCCAGCAGCATAGGACAGGGTAACGAGCAGTACTTC	CASSIGQGNEQYF
-	TRBJ1-2	-	TRBV12-3/TRBV12-4	TGTGCCAGCACCCCTTTGATCTGGAGTGGCTACACCTTC	CASTPLIWSGYTF
-	TRBJ1-1	-	TRBV5-1	TGCGCCAGCAGCTCGACAGGACTCGGGGCTGAAGCTTTCTTT	CASSSTGLGAEAFF
-	TRBJ1-4	-	TRBV3-1/TRBV3-2	TGTGCCAGCAGCCAAGATCTTCAGGGGATCGGGGAAAAACTGTTTTTT	CASSQDLQGIGEKLFF
TRBD2	TRBJ2-2	-	TRBV19	TGTGCCAGTAGTTCCCCACCACTAGCGGGCCCCACCGGGGAGCTGTTTTTT	CASSSPPLAGPTGELFF
TRBD1	TRBJ2-1	-	TRBV19	TGTGCCAGTCGGGGACAGGGAGAATCCTACAATGAGCAGTTCTTC	CASRGQGESYNEQFF
TRBD1	TRBJ2-3	once	TRBV5-1	TGCGCCAGCAGCCCCGGGACAGGGCGCACAGATACGCAGTATTTT	CASSPGTGRTDTQYF
TRBD2	TRBJ2-1	-	TRBV9	TGTGCCAGCAGCCCGACTAGCGGGGGGTATAATGAGCAGTTCTTC	CASSPTSGGYNEQFF
TRBD1	TRBJ2-3	-	TRBV28	TGTGCCAGCAAGCGCCGGGACAGGCCAGATACGCAGTATTTT	CASKRRDRPDTQYF
TRBD1	TRBJ1-2	-	TRBV2	TGTGCCAGCAGTGAATTGGGGACAGGGAGTGGCTATGGCTACACCTTC	CASSELGTGSGYGYTF
-	TRBJ2-3	-	TRBV24-1	TGTGCCACCAGTGGCTCGCAGGGTGGTACGCAGTATTTT	CATSGSQGGTQYF
-	TRBJ1-3	-	TRBV5-1	TGCGCCAGCAGCTCCTCCCCGAGCACCTCTGGAAACACCATATATTTT	CASSSSPSTSGNTIYF
-	TRBJ1-6	-	TRBV28	TGTGCCAGCAGTGCCCGGCCGGGATATTCACCCCTCCACTTT	CASSARPGYSPLHF
-	TRBJ1-1	few	TRBV7-2	TGTGCCAGCAAACAGGACAGACTGAACACTGAAGCTTTCTTT	CASKQDRLNTEAFF
-	TRBJ2-3	-	TRBV10-2	TGCGCCAGCATGGTACCCGCCACTTATACGCAGTATTTT	CASMVPATYTQYF
-	TRBJ1-2	-	TRBV6-5	TGTGCCAGCAGCCCGGAGGGCGGCTACACCTTC	CASSPEGGYTF
-	TRBJ1-2	-	TRBV2	TGTGCCAGCGGCGCGGGTGGCTCTAACTATGGCTACACCTTC	CASGAGGSNYGYTF
TRBD1	TRBJ1-3	few	TRBV5-1	TGCGCCAGCAGCTTGGGGGACAGGGACGGAAACACCATATATTTT	CASSLGDRDGNTIYF
-	TRBJ2-7	-	TRBV7-2	TGTGCCAGCAGCCAGGGACGGGGGAGCTCCTACGAGCAGTACTTC	CASSQGRGSSYEQYF
TRBD1	TRBJ2-1	-	TRBV28	TGTGCCAGCAGTTACCCGGGACAGATCAATGAGCAGTTCTTC	CASSYPGQINEQFF
TRBD2	TRBJ2-1	-	TRBV5-6	TGTGCCAGCAGCGCCCTAGCGGGGGCCCACAATGAGCAGTTCTTC	CASSALAGAHNEQFF
TRBD2	TRBJ2-3	-	TRBV9	TGTGCCAGCAGCGTAACGAGCGGGGGGGACTCAGATACGCAGTATTTT	CASSVTSGGDSDTQYF
-	TRBJ2-1	-	TRBV10-3	TGTGCCATCAGTGAGCCAACCGCACCGGGGAATGAGCAGTTCTTC	CAISEPTAPGNEQFF
-	TRBJ1-6	-	TRBV5-4	TGTGCCAGCAGCTTGGCCGGACACCAGGCCCCCAATTCACCCCTCCACTTT	CASSLAGHQAPNSPLHF
TRBD2	TRBJ2-1	-	TRBV20-1	TGCAGTGCTAGTTCTCTAGCGGGGAACTCCTACAATGAGCAGTTCTTC	CSASSLAGNSYNEQFF
-	TRBJ2-5	-	TRBV3-1/TRBV3-2	TGTGCCAGCAGCCCAACTTACGTTGCCCAAGAGACCCAGTACTTC	CASSPTYVAQETQYF
-	TRBJ2-6	-	TRBV11-1	TGTGCCAGCAGCTTAGTGGCAGGGCCAGGGGCCAACGTCCTGACTTTC	CASSLVAGPGANVLTF
TRBD1	TRBJ1-1	-	TRBV27	TGTGCCAGCAGTGGACAGGGTAAGGGGTGGTACACTGAAGCTTTCTTT	CASSGQGKGWYTEAFF
TRBD1	TRBJ2-3	-	TRBV10-3	TGTGCCATCAGGTCAGGGACAGGGGGGTTCACAGATACGCAGTATTTT	CAIRSGTGGFTDTQYF